Below, 24 T cell receptor beta chains from the same sample are listed, as sequenced in a study of blood T cell repertoires in COVID-19. Only in-frame clones appear in the TCRdb table, and some are missing; sequencing was by immunoSEQ multiplex PCR. This table has approximately 100,000 clones, approximately 80% appearing once. Sequencing was done on a sample of peripheral blood. These receptors were obtained from a woman over 75 with active or convalescent COVID-19.

Turning to this clone: Other nucleotide sequences from this sample produce the same CDR3. The chain joins TRBV10-3 to TRBJ2-2, with D perhaps matching TRBD1 (6 bases). The V and J ends lost 6 bases and 0 bases respectively, with 11 bases between them. Germline CDR1 ENHRY, CDR2 SYGVKD. The CDR3 extends over 15 amino acids. CDR3 protein: CAISRDNSNTGELFF. CDR3 nucleotide sequence: TGTGCCATCAGCCGGGACAATTCGAACACCGGGGAGCTGTTTTTT.

This clone was detected only a few times. CDR3 bases: TGTGCCAGCAGCCCACCGCCGGGAAGGGGGCATGGCCTCCACTTT. Protein product: CASSPPPGRGHGLHF. The chain couples TRBV27 to TRBJ1-6; 7 bases fit TRBD1. V lost 6 bases, J lost 15 bases, and 17 bases stayed unmatched. The V gene's germline CDR1 is MNHEY and CDR2 SMNVEV (reference sequence). This CDR3 has 15 amino acids.

This clone has a handful of counts. The V and J genes are TRBV9 and TRBJ1-4, with 7 bases matching TRBD1. The V gene's germline CDR1 is SGDLS and CDR2 YYNGEE. J lost 2 bases, V lost 4 bases, and 5 bases had no gene match. The CDR3 contains 15 residues. This CDR3 is CASSPTGDTNEKLFF. CDR3 DNA sequence: TGTGCCAGCAGCCCAACAGGGGACACTAATGAAAAACTGTTTTTT.

The rearrangement joins TRBV27 to TRBJ2-7, with TRBD2 matching over 15 bases. In germline, CDR1 is MNHEY, CDR2 SMNVEV (reference sequence). This CDR3 comprises 20 residues. V lost 1 base and J lost 0; bases outside the gene matches: 10. CDR3 sequence (DNA): TGTGCCAGCAGTTTATTTGGGAGGACTAGCGGGAGGGGGATCTCCTACGAGCAGTACTTC. This encodes CASSLFGRTSGRGISYEQYF.

CDR3 sequence reads: CARASYEQYF. The CDR3 region has the DNA TGTGCCAGAGCGTCCTACGAGCAGTACTTC. V usage is TRBV5-5 and J usage is TRBJ2-7; D not resolved. This CDR3 is 10 amino acids long. The germline V gene encodes CDR1 SGHKS and CDR2 YYEKEE (reference sequence). The V and J ends lost 8 bases and 1 base respectively, with 4 bases between them. The entire variable domain, with the rest obtained from reference TRBV5-5 and TRBJ2-7, is as follows: DAGVTQSPTHLIKTRGQQVTLRCSPISGHKSVSWYQQVLGQGPQFIFQYYEKEERGRGNFPDRFSARQFPNYSSELNVNALLLGDSALYLCARASYEQYFGPGTRLTVT.

The gene calls are TRBV5-5 and TRBJ2-3, with 11 nucleotides matching TRBD2. Germline assignment: CDR1 SGHKS and CDR2 YYEKEE (reference sequence). This CDR3 spans 15 amino acids. The junction had 4 bases not matched to a gene; V was cut back by 2 bases and J by 5 bases. Written as DNA, the CDR3 is TGTGCCAGCAGCTTTAGCGGGAGGGTTCAAGATACGCAGTATTTT. It codes for CASSFSGRVQDTQYF.

CDR3 DNA sequence: TGTGCCAGCAGCTTGGGGGGCCGCCAAGAGACCCAGTACTTC. Its protein is CASSLGGRQETQYF. V gene TRBV5-4 combines with J gene TRBJ2-5; maybe TRBD1 (5 bases). The V end lost 0 bases, the J end lost 1 base, and 7 bases lay between the germline ends. The CDR3 is 14 residues long. The germline gives CDR1 SGHNT, CDR2 YYREEE (reference sequence). The whole variable domain, filled in from reference TRBV5-4 and TRBJ2-5, reads ETGVTQSPTHLIKTRGQQVTLRCSSQSGHNTVSWYQQALGQGPQFIFQYYREEENGRGNFPPRFSGLQFPNYSSELNVNALELDDSALYLCASSLGGRQETQYFGPGTRLLVL.

The chain has TRBV6-6 and TRBJ1-2, with TRBD1 identical over 8 bases. Germline CDR1 and CDR2: MNHNY and SVGAGI (reference sequence). The CDR3 loop spans 14 amino acids. V gave up 2 bases and J gave up 3 bases; unmatched junction bases: 2. In nucleotides, the CDR3 is TGTGCCAGCAGTTACGGGACAGGAGACTATGGCTACACCTTC. It yields the protein CASSYGTGDYGYTF.

This chain links TRBV5-1 with TRBJ2-3, with TRBD2 matching 9 bases. With V trimmed by 1 base and J by 3 bases, 6 bases remained unmatched. The CDR3 runs to 16 residues. The V gene's germline CDR1 is SGHRS and CDR2 YFSETQ. The CDR3 region is CASSLSSGIRTDTQYF. The CDR3 DNA reads as TGCGCCAGCAGCTTGTCTAGCGGGATAAGGACAGATACGCAGTATTTT.

The gene calls are TRBV6-1 and TRBJ2-3; TRBD2 agrees at 9 bases. After removal of 4 bases from V and 0 bases from J, the junction contained 5 bases not matched to a gene. The germline gives CDR1 MNHNS, CDR2 SASEGT. This CDR3 is 16 amino acids long. Here the CDR3 DNA reads TGTGCCAGCAGTGCTGGCGGGAGGGTTAGCACAGATACGCAGTATTTT. Amino acids: CASSAGGRVSTDTQYF.

The chain uses TRBV27 and TRBJ2-1, with TRBD2 identical over 13 bases. CDR1 MNHEY and CDR2 SMNVEV come from the germline V gene (reference sequence). The CDR3 is 13 residues long. CDR3 bases: TGTGTTACTAGCGGGAGGGCAAACAATGAGCAGTTCTTC. It codes for CVTSGRANNEQFF.

The CDR3 loop is CASSWLAGQAKNIQYF. The DNA for the CDR3 is TGTGCCAGCAGTTGGCTAGCGGGCCAAGCCAAAAACATTCAGTACTTC. The chain recombines TRBV28 with TRBJ2-4; 8 nucleotides line up with TRBD2. The CDR3 runs 16 residues. Trimming at V came to 4 bases and at J to 0 bases, leaving 5 bases not matched to a gene. Per the germline V gene, CDR1 is MDHEN and CDR2 is SYDVKM.

The gene calls are TRBV28 and TRBJ1-3; D not resolved. CDR1 is MDHEN and CDR2 is SYDVKM in the germline V gene. Trimming cost V 4 bases and J 8 bases, with 15 bases left between them. There are 14 residues in the CDR3. The CDR3 DNA sequence: TGTGCCAGCAGTTCCCCTACTACCTGGGACACCATATATTTT. Encoded protein: CASSSPTTWDTIYF.

The chain uses TRBV11-2 and TRBJ2-1, with TRBD2 matching 9 bases. Germline values: CDR1 SGHAT, CDR2 FQNNGV. The CDR3 is 16 amino acids. The V gene end was trimmed by 1 base and the J gene end by 4 bases; junction bases not matched to a gene: 5. The CDR3 nucleotides read TGTGCCAGCAGCTTAGCCGCGACTAGCGGTTACAATGAGCAGTTCTTC. As protein: CASSLAATSGYNEQFF.

The rearrangement uses TRBV7-2 and TRBJ2-3, with 10 positions matching TRBD2. From germline, CDR1 is SGHTA and CDR2 FQGNSA. The CDR3 is 17 amino acids. With V trimmed by 5 bases and J by 2 bases, 10 bases remained unmatched. The CDR3 region has the DNA TGTGCCAGCAGCCAACTAAGCGGGAGGGGATTCACAGATACGCAGTATTTT. Amino acids: CASSQLSGRGFTDTQYF.

The gene calls are TRBV7-9 and TRBJ1-2; D gene ambiguous. The CDR3 covers 14 residues. CDR1 and CDR2 from the germline V gene are SEHNR and FQNEAQ (reference sequence). The V gene lost 2 bases and the J gene lost 5 bases, with 12 bases spanning the gap. CDR3 coding DNA: TGTGCCAGCAGCTTATCCGTCAGAAGTTATGGCTACACCTTC. Its translation is CASSLSVRSYGYTF.

As concerns this clone: One junction end disagrees with the germline gene, perhaps due to a read error. The genes are TRBV7-7 and TRBJ2-1, with D possibly being TRBD2 (5 bases). The CDR3 totals 17 residues. Per the germline V gene, CDR1 is SSHAT and CDR2 is FNYEAQ (reference sequence). CDR3 nucleotide sequence: TGTGCTAGCAGCTTAGGCCCCCGTCTAGGACTTCACAATGAGCAGTTCTTC. Residues: CASSLGPRLGLHNEQFF.

The chain links TRBV10-2 to TRBJ2-2; 11 nucleotides align to TRBD2. The CDR3 loop spans 13 amino acids. Per the germline V gene, CDR1 is WSHSY and CDR2 is SAAADI. The trim removed 7 bases at V and 6 bases at J, leaving 1 base unmatched. The CDR3 loop is CASKLAGAGELFF. The CDR3 DNA is TGCGCCAGCAAACTAGCGGGAGCCGGGGAGCTGTTTTTT.

V and J are TRBV7-6 and TRBJ1-5; tentative D call: TRBD1 (6 bases). Trimming left V 5 bases short and J 4 bases short, with 15 bases between. This CDR3 is built from 15 residues. Per germline, CDR1 SGHVS and CDR2 FNYEAQ. This CDR3 reads CASSRGGSRNQPQHF. CDR3 coding DNA: TGTGCCAGCAGCAGGGGGGGGTCCCGGAATCAGCCCCAGCATTTT.

This chain links TRBV6-5 with TRBJ2-1; 10 nucleotides line up with TRBD1. The CDR3 runs to 13 residues. The V and J ends lost 6 bases and 15 bases, in that order; junction bases with no gene match: 11. Per germline, CDR1 MNHEY and CDR2 SVGAGI. Here the CDR3 reads CASRTKTGGNWFF. The CDR3 DNA is TGTGCCAGCAGAACGAAGACAGGGGGCAACTGGTTCTTC.

This chain links TRBV30 with TRBJ1-2, with D possibly matching TRBD1 (5 bases). This CDR3 has 14 amino acids. V was shortened by 0 bases and J by 2 bases, with 10 bases between the two germline ends. Looked up from germline, CDR1 is GTSNPN and CDR2 is SVGIG (reference sequence). The CDR3 spells CAWSVRRDNYGYTF. DNA of the CDR3: TGTGCCTGGAGTGTGCGGAGGGACAACTATGGCTACACCTTC.

The chain joins TRBV15 to TRBJ2-3; tentatively, D is TRBD2 (6 bases). Per the germline V gene, CDR1 is LNHNV and CDR2 is YYDKDF (reference sequence). This CDR3 spans 14 amino acids. Trimming took off 1 base at V and 4 bases at J, with 9 bases between the two ends. CDR3 in amino acids: CATSRVLAADTQYF. In DNA, the CDR3 is TGTGCCACCAGCAGAGTACTAGCTGCAGATACGCAGTATTTT.

The chain uses TRBV7-2 and TRBJ2-3; D remains unclear. The CDR3 consists of 15 residues. CDR1 and CDR2 (germline): SGHTA, FQGNSA. With 3 bases removed from V and 0 bases from J, the gap between germline ends came to 10 bases. The CDR3 nucleotides read TGTGCCAGCAGCTTGTTCAGGCTTAGCACAGATACGCAGTATTTT. Its translation is CASSLFRLSTDTQYF.

The gene calls are TRBV28 and TRBJ1-5; D gene ambiguous. This CDR3 is built from 12 residues. The V end lost 7 bases, the J end lost 5 bases, and 9 bases lay between the germline ends. CDR1 is MDHEN and CDR2 is SYDVKM in the germline V gene. The CDR3 loop is CASTEGYQPQHF. The CDR3 nucleotides are TGTGCCAGCACGGAGGGTTATCAGCCCCAGCATTTT.